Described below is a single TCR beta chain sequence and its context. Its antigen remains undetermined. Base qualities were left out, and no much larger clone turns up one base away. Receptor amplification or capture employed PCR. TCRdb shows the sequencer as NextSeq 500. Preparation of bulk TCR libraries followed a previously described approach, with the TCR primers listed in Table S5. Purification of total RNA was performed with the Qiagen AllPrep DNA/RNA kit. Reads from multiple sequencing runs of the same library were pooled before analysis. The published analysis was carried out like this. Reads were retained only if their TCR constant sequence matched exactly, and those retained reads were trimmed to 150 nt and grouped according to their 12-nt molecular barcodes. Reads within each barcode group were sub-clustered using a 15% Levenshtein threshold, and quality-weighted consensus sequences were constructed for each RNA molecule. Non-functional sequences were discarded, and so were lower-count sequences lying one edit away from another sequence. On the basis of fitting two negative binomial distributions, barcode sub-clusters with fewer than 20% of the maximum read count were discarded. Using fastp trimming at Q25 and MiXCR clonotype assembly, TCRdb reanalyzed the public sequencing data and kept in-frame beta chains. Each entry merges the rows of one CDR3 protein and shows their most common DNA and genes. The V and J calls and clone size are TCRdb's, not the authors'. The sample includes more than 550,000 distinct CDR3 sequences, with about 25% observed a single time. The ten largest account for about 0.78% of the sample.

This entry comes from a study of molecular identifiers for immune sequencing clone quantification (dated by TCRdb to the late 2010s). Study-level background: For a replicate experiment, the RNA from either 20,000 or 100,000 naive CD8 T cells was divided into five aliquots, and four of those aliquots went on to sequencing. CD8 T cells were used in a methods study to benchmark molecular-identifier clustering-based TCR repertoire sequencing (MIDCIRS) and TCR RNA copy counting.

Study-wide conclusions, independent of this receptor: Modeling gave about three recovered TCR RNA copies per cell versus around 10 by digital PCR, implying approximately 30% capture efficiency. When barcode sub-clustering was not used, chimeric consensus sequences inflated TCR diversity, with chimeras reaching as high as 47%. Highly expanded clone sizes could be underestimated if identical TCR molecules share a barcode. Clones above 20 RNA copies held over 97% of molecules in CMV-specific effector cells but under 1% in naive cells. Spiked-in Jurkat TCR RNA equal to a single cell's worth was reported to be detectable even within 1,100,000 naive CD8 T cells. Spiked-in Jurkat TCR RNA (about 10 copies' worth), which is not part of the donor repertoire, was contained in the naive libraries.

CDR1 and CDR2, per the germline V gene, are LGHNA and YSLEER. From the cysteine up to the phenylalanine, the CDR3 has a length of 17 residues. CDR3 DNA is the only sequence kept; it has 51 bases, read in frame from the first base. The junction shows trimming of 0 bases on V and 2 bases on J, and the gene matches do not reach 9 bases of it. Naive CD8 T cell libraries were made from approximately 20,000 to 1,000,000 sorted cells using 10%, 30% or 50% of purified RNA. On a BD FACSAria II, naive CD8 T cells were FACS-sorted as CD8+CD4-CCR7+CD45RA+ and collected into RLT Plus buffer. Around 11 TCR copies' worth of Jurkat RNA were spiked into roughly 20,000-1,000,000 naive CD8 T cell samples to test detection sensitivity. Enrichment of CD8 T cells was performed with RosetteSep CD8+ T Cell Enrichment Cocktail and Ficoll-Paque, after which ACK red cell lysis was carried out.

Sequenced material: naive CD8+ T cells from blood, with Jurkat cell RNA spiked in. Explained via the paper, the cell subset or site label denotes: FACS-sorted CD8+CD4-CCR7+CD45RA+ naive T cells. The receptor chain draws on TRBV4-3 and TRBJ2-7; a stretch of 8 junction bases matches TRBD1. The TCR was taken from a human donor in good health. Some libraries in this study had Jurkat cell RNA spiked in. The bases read TGCGCCAGCAGCCAAGATCTGGGGGACAGGCCCCCCTACGAGCAGTACTTC. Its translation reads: CASSQDLGDRPPYEQYF.